This T cell receptor beta chain was documented in a study of CD8 T cells in ankylosing spondylitis. Points from the study as a whole: Matched ankylosing spondylitis synovial fluid reportedly showed significant enrichment of disease-linked clones. Several of the motif variants were reported before in synovial fluid and blood from reactive arthritis.

Germline trimming cut 3 bases from V and 1 base from J; bases unmatched to any gene: 18. CDR3 length equals 19 residues. Germline lookup yields CDR1 SGDLS and CDR2 YYNGEE. MiXCR, applied by TCRdb to the 5' RACE reads, yields one record per CDR3 protein. The data hold approximately 240,000 distinct CDR3 sequences, with about 11% observed a single time. This clonotype was found many times. Its matching antigen is unknown. Material: blood, either unsorted or a sorted T cell fraction (not recorded which). The origin of this receptor is a male donor with ankylosing spondylitis or in good health (not recorded which). The chain combines TRBV9 with TRBJ1-2; 7 bases are shared with TRBD1. The CDR3 sequence: CASSERPNSGQPINYGYTF. CDR3 coding DNA: TGTGCCAGCAGCGAGCGGCCGAATTCGGGACAGCCAATTAACTATGGCTACACCTTC.